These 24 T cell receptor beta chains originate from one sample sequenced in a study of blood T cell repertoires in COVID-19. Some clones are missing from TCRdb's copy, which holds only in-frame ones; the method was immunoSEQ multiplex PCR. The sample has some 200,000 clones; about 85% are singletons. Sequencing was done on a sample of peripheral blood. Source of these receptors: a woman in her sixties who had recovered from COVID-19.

The CDR3 nucleotides are TGTGCCAGTAGTCCAGGGACAGAGCAAGAGACCCAGTACTTC. This encodes CASSPGTEQETQYF. This chain links TRBV19 with TRBJ2-5; 7 positions match TRBD1. The CDR3 sequence is 14 residues long. With 5 bases clipped from V and 2 bases from J, the junction kept 5 bases outside the gene matches. Germline V lookup: CDR1 LNHDA, CDR2 SQIVND (reference sequence).

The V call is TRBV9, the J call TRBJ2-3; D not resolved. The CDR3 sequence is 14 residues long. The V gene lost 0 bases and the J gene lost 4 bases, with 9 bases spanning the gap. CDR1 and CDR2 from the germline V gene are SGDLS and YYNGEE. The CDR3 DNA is TGTGCCAGCAGCGTAGGTAATGTTGCAGATACGCAGTATTTT. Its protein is CASSVGNVADTQYF.

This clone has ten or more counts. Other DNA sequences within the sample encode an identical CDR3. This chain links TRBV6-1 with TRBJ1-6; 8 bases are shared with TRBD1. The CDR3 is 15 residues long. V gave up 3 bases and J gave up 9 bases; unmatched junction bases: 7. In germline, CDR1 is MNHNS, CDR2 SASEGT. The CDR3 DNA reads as TGTGCCAGCAGTGACCCCGGGACAGGAGGTTCACCCCTCCACTTT. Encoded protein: CASSDPGTGGSPLHF.

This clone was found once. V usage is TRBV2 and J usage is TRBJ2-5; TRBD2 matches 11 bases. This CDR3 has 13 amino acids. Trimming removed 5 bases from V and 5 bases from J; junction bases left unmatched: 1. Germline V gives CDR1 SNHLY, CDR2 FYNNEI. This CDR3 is CASSWTSGETQYF. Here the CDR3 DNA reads TGTGCCAGCAGTTGGACTAGCGGGGAGACCCAGTACTTC.

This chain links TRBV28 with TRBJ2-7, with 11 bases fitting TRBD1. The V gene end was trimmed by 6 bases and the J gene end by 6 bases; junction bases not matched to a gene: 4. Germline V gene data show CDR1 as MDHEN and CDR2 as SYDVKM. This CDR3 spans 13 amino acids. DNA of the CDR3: TGTGCCAGCAGAGGGACAGGGGGGAGCGAGCAGTACTTC. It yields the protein CASRGTGGSEQYF.

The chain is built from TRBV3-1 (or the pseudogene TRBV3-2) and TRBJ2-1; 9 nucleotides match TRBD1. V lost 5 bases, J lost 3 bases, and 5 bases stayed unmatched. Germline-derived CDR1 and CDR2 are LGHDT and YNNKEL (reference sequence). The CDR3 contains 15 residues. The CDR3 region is CASSFRDRVYNEQFF. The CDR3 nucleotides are TGTGCCAGCAGCTTCCGGGACAGGGTCTACAATGAGCAGTTCTTC.

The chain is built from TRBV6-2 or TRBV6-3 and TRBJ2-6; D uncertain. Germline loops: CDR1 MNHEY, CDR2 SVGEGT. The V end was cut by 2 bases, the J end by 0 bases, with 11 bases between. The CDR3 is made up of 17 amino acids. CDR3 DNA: TGTGCCAGCAGTTACCCGGCCAGGAACTCTGGGGCCAACGTCCTGACTTTC. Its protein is CASSYPARNSGANVLTF.

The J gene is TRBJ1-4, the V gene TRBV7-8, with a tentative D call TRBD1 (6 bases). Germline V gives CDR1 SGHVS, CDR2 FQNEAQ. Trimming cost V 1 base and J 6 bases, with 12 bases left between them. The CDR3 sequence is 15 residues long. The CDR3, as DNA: TGTGCCAGCAGCTTAGTAGGCAGGGGCCATGAAAAACTGTTTTTT. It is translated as CASSLVGRGHEKLFF.

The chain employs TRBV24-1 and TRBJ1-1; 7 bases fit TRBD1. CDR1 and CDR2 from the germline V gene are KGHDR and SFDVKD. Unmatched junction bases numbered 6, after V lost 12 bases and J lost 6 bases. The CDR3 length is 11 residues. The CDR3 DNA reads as TGTGCCCGCAGAGGGGGCGCTGAAGCTTTCTTT. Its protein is CARRGGAEAFF.

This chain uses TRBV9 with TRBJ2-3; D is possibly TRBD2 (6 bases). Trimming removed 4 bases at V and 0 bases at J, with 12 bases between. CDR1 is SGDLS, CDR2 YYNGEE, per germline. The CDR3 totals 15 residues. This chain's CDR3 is CASSILAASTDTQYF. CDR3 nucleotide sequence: TGTGCCAGCAGCATTTTAGCGGCCAGCACAGATACGCAGTATTTT. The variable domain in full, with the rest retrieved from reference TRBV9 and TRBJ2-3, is DSGVTQTPKHLITATGQRVTLRCSPRSGDLSVYWYQQSLDQGLQFLIQYYNGEERAKGNILERFSAQQFPDLHSELNLSSLELGDSALYFCASSILAASTDTQYFGPGTRLTVL.

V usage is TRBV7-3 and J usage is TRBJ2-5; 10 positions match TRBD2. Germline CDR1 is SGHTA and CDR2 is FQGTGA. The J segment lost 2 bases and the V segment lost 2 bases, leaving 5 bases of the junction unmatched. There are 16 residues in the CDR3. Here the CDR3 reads CASSLGTSGTQETQYF. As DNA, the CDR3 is TGTGCCAGCAGCTTAGGAACTAGCGGGACACAAGAGACCCAGTACTTC.

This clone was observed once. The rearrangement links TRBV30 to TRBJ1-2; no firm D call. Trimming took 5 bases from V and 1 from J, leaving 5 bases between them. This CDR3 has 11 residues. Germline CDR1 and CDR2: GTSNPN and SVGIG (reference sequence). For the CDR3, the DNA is TGTGCCTGGTATAATAACTATGGCTACACCTTC. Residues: CAWYNNYGYTF.

The CDR3 DNA follows: TGTGCCTGCCGGACAGGGTATAGCAATCAGCCCCAGCATTTT. Translation: CACRTGYSNQPQHF. The genes are TRBV30 and TRBJ1-5, with 8 bases aligning to TRBD1. V shed 6 bases, J shed 0 bases, and the junction held 4 bases outside the gene matches. The CDR3 sequence is 14 residues long. CDR1 and CDR2 from the germline V gene are GTSNPN and SVGIG (reference sequence). Based on the CDR3 plus reference TRBV30 and TRBJ1-5, the full variable domain is SQTIHQWPATLVQPVGSPLSLECTVEGTSNPNLYWYRQAAGRGLQLLFYSVGIGQISSEVPQNLSASRPQDRQFILSSKKLLLSDSGFYLCACRTGYSNQPQHFGDGTRLSIL.

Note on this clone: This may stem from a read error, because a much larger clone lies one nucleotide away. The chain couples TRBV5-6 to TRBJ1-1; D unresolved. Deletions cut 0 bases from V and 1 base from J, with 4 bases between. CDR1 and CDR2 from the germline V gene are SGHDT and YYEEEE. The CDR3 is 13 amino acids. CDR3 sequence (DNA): TGTGCCAGCAGCTTGGACTGGAACACTGAAGCTTTCTTT. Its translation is CASSLDWNTEAFF.

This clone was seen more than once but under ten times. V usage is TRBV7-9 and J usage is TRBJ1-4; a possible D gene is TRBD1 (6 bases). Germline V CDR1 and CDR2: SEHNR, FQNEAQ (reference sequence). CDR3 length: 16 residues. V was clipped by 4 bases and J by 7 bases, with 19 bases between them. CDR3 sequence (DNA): TGTGCCAGCAGCTCGATACTCCAGGGGTCGAGTGAAAAACTGTTTTTT. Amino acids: CASSSILQGSSEKLFF.

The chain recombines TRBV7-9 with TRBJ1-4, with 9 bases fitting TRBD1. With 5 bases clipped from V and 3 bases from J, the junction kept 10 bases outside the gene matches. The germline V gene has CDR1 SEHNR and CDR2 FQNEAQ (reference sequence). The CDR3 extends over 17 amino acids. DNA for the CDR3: TGTGCCAGCAGCGGAAAAACAGGGGGCGGCCCTAATGAAAAACTGTTTTTT. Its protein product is CASSGKTGGGPNEKLFF.

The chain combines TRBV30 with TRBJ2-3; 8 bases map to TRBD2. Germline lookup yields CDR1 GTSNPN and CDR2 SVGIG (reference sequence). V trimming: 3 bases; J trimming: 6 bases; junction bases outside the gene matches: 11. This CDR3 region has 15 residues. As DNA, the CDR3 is TGTGCCTGGAGGCCCGGACTAGCCGGCGGGGATACGCAGTATTTT. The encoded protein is CAWRPGLAGGDTQYF.

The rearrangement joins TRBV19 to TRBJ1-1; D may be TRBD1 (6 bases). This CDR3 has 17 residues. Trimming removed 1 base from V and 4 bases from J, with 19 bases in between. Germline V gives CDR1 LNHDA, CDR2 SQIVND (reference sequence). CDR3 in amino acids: CASSIVVIPGAGTEAFF. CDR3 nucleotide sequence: TGTGCCAGTAGTATAGTGGTAATACCAGGGGCTGGCACTGAAGCTTTCTTT.

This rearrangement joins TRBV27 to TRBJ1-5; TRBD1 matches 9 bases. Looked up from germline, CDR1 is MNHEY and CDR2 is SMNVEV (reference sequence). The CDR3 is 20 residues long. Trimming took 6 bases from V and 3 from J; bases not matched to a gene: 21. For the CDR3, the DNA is TGTGCCAGCAGCCCGAAACCCGGGACAGGGAGCTTCTATCACAATCAGCCCCAGCATTTT. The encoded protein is CASSPKPGTGSFYHNQPQHF.

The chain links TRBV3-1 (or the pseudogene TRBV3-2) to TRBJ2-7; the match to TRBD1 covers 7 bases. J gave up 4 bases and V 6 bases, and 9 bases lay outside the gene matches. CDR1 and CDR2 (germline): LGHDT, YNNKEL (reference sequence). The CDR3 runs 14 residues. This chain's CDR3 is CASRGSDRTYEQYF. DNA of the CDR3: TGTGCCAGCAGAGGTTCGGACAGGACGTACGAGCAGTACTTC.

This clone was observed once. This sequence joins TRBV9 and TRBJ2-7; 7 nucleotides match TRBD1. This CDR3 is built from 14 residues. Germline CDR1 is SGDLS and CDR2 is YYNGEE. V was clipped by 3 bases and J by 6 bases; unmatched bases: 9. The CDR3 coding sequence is TGTGCCAGCAGCGCCACGACAGGGCCCCTCGAGCAGTACTTC. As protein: CASSATTGPLEQYF.

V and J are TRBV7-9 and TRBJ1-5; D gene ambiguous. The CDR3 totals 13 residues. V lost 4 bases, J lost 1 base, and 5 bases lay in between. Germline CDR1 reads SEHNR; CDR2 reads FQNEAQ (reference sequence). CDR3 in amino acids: CASSSVSNQPQHF. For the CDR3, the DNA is TGTGCCAGCAGCTCTGTGAGCAATCAGCCCCAGCATTTT. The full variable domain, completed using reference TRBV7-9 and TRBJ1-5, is DTGVSQNPRHKITKRGQNVTFRCDPISEHNRLYWYRQTLGQGPEFLTYFQNEAQLEKSRLLSDRFSAERPKGSFSTLEIQRTEQGDSAMYLCASSSVSNQPQHFGDGTRLSIL.

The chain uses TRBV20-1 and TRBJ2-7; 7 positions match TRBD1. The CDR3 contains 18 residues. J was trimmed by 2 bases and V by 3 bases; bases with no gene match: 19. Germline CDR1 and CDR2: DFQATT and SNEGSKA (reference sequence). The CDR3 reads CSASPDGALTGSPYEQYF. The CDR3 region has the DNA TGCAGTGCTAGTCCCGACGGGGCGTTGACAGGGTCACCCTACGAGCAGTACTTC.

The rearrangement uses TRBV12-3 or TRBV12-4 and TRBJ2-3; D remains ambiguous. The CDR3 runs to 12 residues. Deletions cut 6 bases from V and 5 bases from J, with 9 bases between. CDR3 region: CASRAHEDTQYF. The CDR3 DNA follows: TGTGCCAGCAGGGCTCACGAAGATACGCAGTATTTT.